The 20 T cell receptor beta chains reported below all come from one sample, sequenced in a study of T cell changes during pregnancy in multiple sclerosis. The repertoire was sequenced with immunoSEQ multiplex PCR; TCRdb's copy has only in-frame clones and lacks some. The sample shows some 37,000 clones, approximately 90% of them seen only once. The sample here was CD8+ T cells from peripheral blood mononuclear cells, taken in the third trimester of pregnancy. The receptors here all came from a female donor with multiple sclerosis, enrolled in a pregnancy study.

V gene TRBV4-1 combines with J gene TRBJ2-3; possibly TRBD1 for D (5 bases). Germline V CDR1 and CDR2: MGHRA, YSYEKL. The CDR3 sequence is 15 residues long. With 3 bases removed from V and 5 bases from J, the gap between germline ends came to 15 bases. The CDR3 DNA follows: TGCGCCAGCAGCCAGGGTGCCTCTCAGGGAGATACGCAGTATTTT. Translation: CASSQGASQGDTQYF.

The chain's CDR3 is CASNSERGSPGYTF. CDR3 DNA: TGTGCCAGCAACTCCGAGCGGGGTAGTCCCGGCTACACCTTC. The V and J genes are TRBV6-6 and TRBJ1-2; no clear D gene. The V gene's germline CDR1 is MNHNY and CDR2 SVGAGI (reference sequence). The germline V and J ends were trimmed by 7 bases and 8 bases, with 20 bases remaining between them. The CDR3 runs 14 residues.

The rearrangement joins TRBV7-9 to TRBJ1-1, with 7 positions matching TRBD1. The germline gives CDR1 SEHNR, CDR2 FQNEAQ (reference sequence). The CDR3 has 19 residues. Losses at the gene ends were 5 bases for V and 1 base for J; bases not matched to a gene: 19. The DNA for the CDR3 is TGTGCCAGCAGCCTCGATATTATGGGGGCGGGACAGCCGAACACTGAAGCTTTCTTT. Its protein is CASSLDIMGAGQPNTEAFF.

This rearrangement joins TRBV5-1 to TRBJ2-1; 8 nucleotides match TRBD2. This CDR3 is built from 14 residues. Germline CDR1 SGHRS, CDR2 YFSETQ. V lost 4 bases and J lost 6; bases outside the gene matches: 6. The CDR3 sequence is CASSLLAGGNEQFF. CDR3 DNA: TGCGCCAGCAGCCTGCTTGCGGGAGGCAATGAGCAGTTCTTC.

CDR3: CASSLYGGNTIYF. The CDR3 coding sequence is TGTGCCAGCAGCTTATACGGGGGAAACACCATATATTTT. The chain joins TRBV7-2 to TRBJ1-3; no firm D call. Germline CDR1 reads SGHTA; CDR2 reads FQGNSA. The CDR3 runs to 13 residues. The V end lost 2 bases, the J end lost 4 bases, and 6 bases lay between the germline ends. Variable domain in full (rest from reference TRBV7-2 and TRBJ1-3): GAGVSQSPSNKVTEKGKDVELRCDPISGHTALYWYRQSLGQGLEFLIYFQGNSAPDKSGLPSDRFSAERTGGSVSTLTIQRTQQEDSAVYLCASSLYGGNTIYFGEGSWLTVV.

The rearrangement uses TRBV7-8 and TRBJ2-3, with 9 bases matching TRBD2. Germline-derived CDR1 and CDR2 are SGHVS and FQNEAQ. V shed 5 bases and J 0 bases; nucleotides not matched to a gene: 3. The CDR3 sequence is 15 residues long. The CDR3 sequence: CASSPGTSSTDTQYF. CDR3 DNA sequence: TGTGCCAGCAGCCCCGGGACTAGCAGCACAGATACGCAGTATTTT.

The chain joins TRBV2 to TRBJ2-7; 9 positions agree with TRBD2. J was trimmed by 0 bases and V by 6 bases; bases with no gene match: 6. The CDR3 runs 15 residues. Germline values: CDR1 SNHLY, CDR2 FYNNEI. As DNA, the CDR3 is TGTGCCAGCAGCCATCGGACTAGCGTCTCCTACGAGCAGTACTTC. Amino acid sequence: CASSHRTSVSYEQYF.

The chain has TRBV2 and TRBJ2-7, with 9 bases that match TRBD2. The CDR3 loop spans 16 amino acids. The J segment lost 0 bases and the V segment lost 4 bases, leaving 7 bases of the junction unmatched. Germline CDR1 reads SNHLY; CDR2 reads FYNNEI. The chain's CDR3 is CASSVGRTSVSYEQYF. DNA for the CDR3: TGTGCCAGCAGTGTAGGGAGGACTAGCGTCTCCTACGAGCAGTACTTC.

The genes are TRBV29-1 and TRBJ2-1, with 16 nucleotides matching TRBD2. Unmatched junction bases numbered 4, after V lost 3 bases and J lost 5 bases. The CDR3 extends over 16 amino acids. Germline V gene sequence: CDR1 SQVTM, CDR2 ANQGSEA. For the CDR3, the DNA is TGCAGCGTTGACTCGGGACTAGCGGGAGGGCACAATGAGCAGTTCTTC. It encodes CSVDSGLAGGHNEQFF.

The chain is built from TRBV6-4 and TRBJ2-6, with 8 positions matching TRBD1. CDR1 and CDR2 from the germline V gene are MRHNA and SNTAGT. The CDR3 consists of 17 residues. V trimming: 3 bases; J trimming: 1 base; junction bases outside the gene matches: 5. The CDR3 protein is CASSEAGGASGANVLTF. For the CDR3, the DNA is TGTGCCAGCAGTGAGGCAGGGGGCGCTTCTGGGGCCAACGTCCTGACTTTC.

The chain joins TRBV6-5 to TRBJ2-2; D might be TRBD2 (6 bases). V lost 11 bases, J lost 2 bases, and 12 bases lay in between. The CDR3 spans 13 residues. Germline CDR1 is MNHEY and CDR2 is SVGAGI. In DNA form, the CDR3 reads TGTGCCTGCGGGCGGGGCAACACCGGGGAGCTGTTTTTT. Protein: CACGRGNTGELFF.

The V and J genes are TRBV6-5 and TRBJ1-2; a possible D gene is TRBD1 (5 bases). This CDR3 spans 14 amino acids. Trimming shortened V by 2 bases and J by 8 bases, and 15 bases separated the two germline ends. Germline lookup yields CDR1 MNHEY and CDR2 SVGAGI. CDR3 in amino acids: CASSYGAGVGGYTF. CDR3 bases: TGTGCCAGCAGTTACGGCGCGGGGGTCGGGGGCTACACCTTC.

This chain uses TRBV27 with TRBJ2-7, with a tentative D call TRBD1 (5 bases). This CDR3 region has 15 residues. V was pared by 4 bases and J by 7 bases, with 20 bases between. The germline gives CDR1 MNHEY, CDR2 SMNVEV (reference sequence). CDR3 amino acids: CASSSQGLGVIEQYF. DNA of the CDR3: TGTGCCAGCAGTTCTCAAGGGCTAGGGGTGATAGAGCAGTACTTC.

The chain carries TRBV4-1 and TRBJ2-1; 8 nucleotides align to TRBD2. V trimming: 2 bases; J trimming: 9 bases; junction bases outside the gene matches: 15. Germline V gene data show CDR1 as MGHRA and CDR2 as YSYEKL. CDR3 length: 17 amino acids. CDR3 DNA: TGCGCCAGCAGCCAACTTCCCGGGAGGGCCGATATGGTTGAGCAGTTCTTC. Translated, it gives CASSQLPGRADMVEQFF.

V and J are TRBV19 and TRBJ2-1; no clear D. V was clipped by 3 bases and J by 4 bases, with 7 bases between them. This CDR3 has 13 amino acids. The germline V gene has CDR1 LNHDA and CDR2 SQIVND (reference sequence). The CDR3 loop is CASSMVAYNEQFF. In nucleotides, the CDR3 is TGTGCCAGTAGTATGGTTGCGTACAATGAGCAGTTCTTC. Combining the CDR3 with reference TRBV19 and TRBJ2-1 gives the whole variable domain DGGITQSPKYLFRKEGQNVTLSCEQNLNHDAMYWYRQDPGQGLRLIYYSQIVNDFQKGDIAEGYSVSREKKESFPLTVTSAQKNPTAFYLCASSMVAYNEQFFGPGTRLTVL.

V gene TRBV7-9 combines with J gene TRBJ2-3, with D perhaps matching TRBD2 (5 bases). The V end lost 5 bases, the J end lost 4 bases, and 19 bases lay between the germline ends. CDR3 length: 16 amino acids. Germline values: CDR1 SEHNR, CDR2 FQNEAQ (reference sequence). The CDR3 nucleotides read TGTGCCAGCAGCGCCCCCGGTGGGGAGACGGCAGATACGCAGTATTTT. As protein: CASSAPGGETADTQYF.

The chain joins TRBV15 to TRBJ2-5, with 7 bases matching TRBD2. V was clipped by 1 base and J by 5 bases; unmatched bases: 4. CDR1 and CDR2 from the germline V gene are LNHNV and YYDKDF (reference sequence). The length of the CDR3 is 14 residues. CDR3 coding DNA: TGTGCCACCAGCAGAGCGGGGGGAAGGGAGACCCAGTACTTC. Its translation is CATSRAGGRETQYF.

This chain connects TRBV5-6 to TRBJ1-5; D perhaps matches TRBD1 (5 bases). Germline values: CDR1 SGHDT, CDR2 YYEEEE. This CDR3 contains 14 residues. V lost 0 bases to trimming and J lost 1 base, with 5 bases between them. CDR3 coding DNA: TGTGCCAGCAGCTTGGGACAGAGCAATCAGCCCCAGCATTTT. Translating gives CASSLGQSNQPQHF.

The chain has TRBV5-5 and TRBJ2-5; the match to TRBD1 covers 7 bases. Germline CDR1 reads SGHKS; CDR2 reads YYEKEE (reference sequence). The CDR3 has 15 amino acids. V was pared by 0 bases and J by 3 bases, with 5 bases of the junction left unmatched. The CDR3 DNA reads TGTGCCAGCAGCTTGGACTTGACAGGGAAAGAGACCCAGTACTTC. It specifies CASSLDLTGKETQYF. Variable domain in full (rest from reference TRBV5-5 and TRBJ2-5): DAGVTQSPTHLIKTRGQQVTLRCSPISGHKSVSWYQQVLGQGPQFIFQYYEKEERGRGNFPDRFSARQFPNYSSELNVNALLLGDSALYLCASSLDLTGKETQYFGPGTRLLVL.

The chain combines TRBV4-2 with TRBJ1-1; possible D gene TRBD1, 5 bases. The V and J ends lost 4 bases and 3 bases respectively, with 27 bases between them. The CDR3 has 19 amino acids. CDR1 and CDR2 from the germline V gene are LGHNA and YNFKEQ. CDR3 coding DNA: TGTGCCAGCAGCCCCTCGGGGACGGGACTCATATATCGGTACACTGAAGCTTTCTTT. Its translation: CASSPSGTGLIYRYTEAFF.